Listed below are T cell receptor beta chains from one sample, sequenced in a study of T cells after posttransplantation cyclophosphamide. The assay was immunoSEQ multiplex PCR, and TCRdb's table has in-frame clones only and misses some. The sample lists 9,500 to 15,000 clones, none appearing once, the ten largest making up about 7.3%. The material sequenced was PBMCs. These TCRs come from a woman aged 40 to 50 in good health, CMV-negative, and a related stem cell transplant donor. Each CDR3 is given with its conserved first and last residue. D genes are given only for firm matches. Size tells how often a clone was seen (once, few, many) or the class of an expanded clone, and some rows leave it out.

v_gene	j_gene	d_gene	len	abundance	CDR3aa	CDR3nt
TRBV27	TRBJ2-3	TRBD2	15	many	CASSLSGTTTDTQYF	TGTGCCAGCAGTTTATCTGGGACTACCACAGATACGCAGTATTTT
TRBV12-3/TRBV12-4	TRBJ2-3	NA	15	NA	CASSQQGGRRDTQYF	TGTGCCAGCAGTCAACAGGGTGGTCGGCGTGATACGCAGTATTTT
TRBV12-3/TRBV12-4	TRBJ1-2	NA	12	many	CASSLRGLGYTF	TGTGCCAGCAGTTTAAGGGGTCTTGGCTACACCTTC
TRBV15	TRBJ2-1	NA	16	many	CATSRDQGREINEQFF	TGTGCCACCAGCAGAGATCAGGGCAGGGAGATCAATGAGCAGTTCTTC
TRBV14	TRBJ2-3	TRBD2	15	many	CASSPTSAGADTQYF	TGTGCCAGCAGCCCTACTAGCGCGGGAGCAGATACGCAGTATTTT
TRBV19	TRBJ1-1	TRBD1	19	many	CASSSFVPGQGARSAEAFF	TGTGCCAGTAGTTCCTTCGTTCCGGGACAGGGGGCTCGTTCTGCTGAAGCTTTCTTT
TRBV5-1	TRBJ2-3	TRBD2	16	many	CASSLSGTSGTDTQYF	TGCGCCAGCAGCTTATCCGGGACTAGCGGCACAGATACGCAGTATTTT
TRBV6-1	TRBJ2-7	TRBD2	15	many	CASSEAPAGYYEQYF	TGTGCCAGCAGTGAAGCTCCAGCGGGGTACTACGAGCAGTACTTC
TRBV6-5	TRBJ1-1	NA	16	many	CASSYSIYRVGTEAFF	TGTGCCAGCAGTTACTCGATTTACAGGGTAGGCACTGAAGCTTTCTTT
TRBV19	TRBJ2-5	TRBD2	16	NA	CASKLTSGAAGETQYF	TGTGCCAGTAAATTAACTAGCGGGGCGGCGGGGGAGACCCAGTACTTC
TRBV7-3	TRBJ2-2	TRBD1	16	many	CASSFQGASNTGELFF	TGTGCCAGCAGCTTTCAGGGGGCCTCGAACACCGGGGAGCTGTTTTTT
TRBV19	TRBJ1-1	NA	13	many	CASSSRQTAEAFF	TGTGCCAGTAGTTCTCGACAGACCGCTGAAGCTTTCTTT
TRBV5-4	TRBJ1-2	TRBD1	17	many	CASSFEGQGLPPYGYTF	TGTGCCAGCAGCTTTGAGGGACAGGGATTACCTCCCTATGGCTACACCTTC
TRBV5-1	TRBJ2-5	TRBD1	13	NA	CASSDGQGPFLYF	TGCGCCAGCAGCGACGGACAGGGTCCCTTCCTGTACTTC
TRBV11-3	TRBJ2-3	NA	18	many	CASSLSQGGTASPDTQYF	TGTGCCAGCAGCTTAAGCCAGGGCGGGACAGCCTCACCAGATACGCAGTATTTT
TRBV11-3	TRBJ2-1	TRBD1	14	many	CASSSRQGHNEQFF	TGTGCCAGCAGCTCCCGACAGGGACACAATGAGCAGTTCTTC
TRBV5-1	TRBJ2-2	TRBD1	15	many	CASSLGQGNTGELFF	TGCGCCAGCAGCTTGGGACAGGGGAACACCGGGGAGCTGTTTTTT
TRBV2	TRBJ1-1	NA	13	many	CASLDSMNTEAFF	TGTGCCAGCTTGGACAGTATGAACACTGAAGCTTTCTTT
TRBV7-8	TRBJ2-7	NA	15	many	CASSFMRVSSYEQYF	TGTGCCAGCAGCTTCATGAGGGTGTCTTCCTACGAGCAGTACTTC
TRBV15	TRBJ1-1	TRBD1	17	NA	CATSSRDRLPLSTEAFF	TGTGCCACCAGCTCTAGGGACAGGCTGCCCCTGAGCACTGAAGCTTTCTTT
TRBV18	TRBJ1-5	TRBD1	16	many	CASSPGPGQGNQPQHF	TGTGCCAGCTCACCTGGGCCCGGACAGGGGAATCAGCCCCAGCATTTT
TRBV24-1	TRBJ1-5	NA	14	many	CATSDSRQPGHPYF	TGTGCCACCAGTGATTCCCGTCAACCGGGACACCCCTATTTT
TRBV6-5	TRBJ2-7	NA	13	many	CASRRSGSYEQYF	TGTGCCAGCAGGCGCAGCGGTTCCTACGAGCAGTACTTC
TRBV10-3	TRBJ1-1	TRBD1	16	medium-sized	CAISGRGTGTNTEAFF	TGTGCCATCAGTGGAAGGGGGACAGGGACGAACACTGAAGCTTTCTTT
TRBV19	TRBJ1-2	TRBD1	15	many	CASSTRTGANYGYTF	TGTGCCAGTAGTACCCGGACAGGGGCGAACTATGGCTACACCTTC
TRBV12-3/TRBV12-4	TRBJ1-5	TRBD1	14	many	CASSGTGGSQPQHF	TGTGCCAGCAGTGGGACAGGGGGTAGTCAGCCCCAGCATTTT
TRBV18	TRBJ1-1	NA	13	many	CASSPNTGTEAFF	TGTGCCAGCTCACCCAATACCGGGACAGAAGCTTTCTTT
TRBV11-2	TRBJ2-3	TRBD2	15	many	CASSFSGRSRDTQYF	TGTGCCAGCAGCTTTAGCGGGAGAAGTAGGGATACGCAGTATTTT
TRBV7-2	TRBJ2-3	TRBD1	14	many	CASSNRQGRDTQYF	TGTGCCAGCAGCAACCGACAGGGAAGGGATACGCAGTATTTT
TRBV7-6	TRBJ2-7	NA	15	many	CASSSQSRFSYEQYF	TGTGCCAGCAGCTCCCAATCTCGGTTCTCCTACGAGCAGTACTTC
TRBV13	TRBJ2-5	NA	14	many	CASRNSGAEETQYF	TGTGCCAGCCGAAATTCAGGGGCCGAGGAGACCCAGTACTTC
TRBV7-3	TRBJ2-3	TRBD1	15	NA	CASSPTGGREDTQYF	TGTGCCAGCAGCCCCACAGGGGGGAGAGAAGATACGCAGTATTTT
TRBV27	TRBJ2-7	NA	13	many	CASSLLESYEQYF	TGTGCCAGCAGTTTACTAGAATCCTACGAGCAGTACTTC
TRBV12-3/TRBV12-4	TRBJ2-5	TRBD1	15	few	CASSPVRTGYETQYF	TGTGCCAGCAGCCCCGTCCGGACAGGGTACGAGACCCAGTACTTC
TRBV11-2	TRBJ1-2	TRBD1	15	medium-sized	CASSSAGEGAKGYTF	TGTGCCAGCAGCTCAGCTGGGGAGGGGGCTAAGGGCTACACCTTC
TRBV5-1	TRBJ2-3	TRBD2	16	NA	CASREPGLGERDTQYF	TGCGCCAGCAGGGAACCGGGACTAGGGGAAAGGGATACGCAGTATTTT
TRBV18	TRBJ2-1	NA	17	many	CASSLLETGRTSGEQFF	TGTGCCAGCTCACTCCTAGAAACGGGTCGAACTTCGGGTGAGCAGTTCTTC
TRBV24-1	TRBJ2-1	TRBD2	15	many	CATSDPVSGSPEQFF	TGTGCCACCAGTGATCCTGTTAGCGGGAGTCCCGAGCAGTTCTTC
TRBV7-2	TRBJ1-2	NA	14	many	CASSPLRGEYGYTF	TGTGCCAGCAGCCCTCTCCGCGGGGAATATGGCTACACCTTC
TRBV29-1	TRBJ2-1	TRBD1	14	many	CSVGRGQGYNEQFF	TGCAGCGTGGGTCGAGGACAGGGCTACAATGAGCAGTTCTTC
TRBV7-3	TRBJ1-1	TRBD1	13	many	CASSRGSDTEAFF	TGTGCCAGTTCCAGGGGGTCCGACACTGAAGCTTTCTTT
TRBV5-1	TRBJ2-3	TRBD2	18	many	CASSLAGTSGTSTDTQYF	TGCGCCAGCAGCTTGGCTGGGACTAGCGGTACTAGCACAGATACGCAGTATTTT
TRBV18	TRBJ1-5	NA	16	many	CASSPRRGDGNQPQHF	TGTGCCAGCTCACCGAGACGGGGGGATGGCAATCAGCCCCAGCATTTT
TRBV7-9	TRBJ1-2	NA	13	many	CASSLATGFGYTF	TGTGCCAGCAGCTTAGCGACGGGTTTTGGCTACACCTTC
TRBV6-5	TRBJ1-4	NA	14	many	CASSPSATNEKLFF	TGTGCCAGCAGTCCCAGTGCAACTAATGAAAAACTGTTTTTT
TRBV6-2/TRBV6-3	TRBJ2-6	NA	14	many	CASGGGFWANVLTF	TGTGCCAGCGGGGGGGGCTTCTGGGCCAACGTCCTGACTTTC
TRBV6-1	TRBJ1-4	NA	15	many	CASSEGLTESEKLFF	TGTGCCAGCAGTGAGGGACTTACTGAGAGTGAAAAACTGTTTTTT